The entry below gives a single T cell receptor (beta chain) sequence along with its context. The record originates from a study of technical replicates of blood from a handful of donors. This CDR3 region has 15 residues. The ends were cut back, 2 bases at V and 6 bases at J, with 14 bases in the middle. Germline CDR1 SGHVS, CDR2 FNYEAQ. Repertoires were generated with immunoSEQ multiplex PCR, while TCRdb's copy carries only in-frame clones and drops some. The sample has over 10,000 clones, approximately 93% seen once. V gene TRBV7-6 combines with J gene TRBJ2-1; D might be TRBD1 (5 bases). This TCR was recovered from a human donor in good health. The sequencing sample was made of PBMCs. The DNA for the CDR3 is TGTGCCAGCAGCTTATTCCAGGGTTTCGCCAATGAGCAGTTCTTC. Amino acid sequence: CASSLFQGFANEQFF.